This T cell receptor (beta chain) originates from a study of cytomegalovirus exposure and HLA in healthy donors. As regards this clone: Its antigen is unidentified.

V lost 4 bases, J lost 1 base, and 10 bases lay in between. The V gene's germline CDR1 is MNHEY and CDR2 SMNVEV (reference sequence). The CDR3 length is 14 residues. Primers: 60 Vbeta forward and 13 Jbeta reverse. Sequencing used immunoSEQ multiplex PCR; TCRdb keeps in-frame clones, though not all of them. The data show about 170,000 clones, 65% to 75% seen once. Study findings and constraints: Reports described diagnosis of cytomegalovirus status by the classifier as highly specific and sensitive. Later on, analysis showed that most CMV-associated TCR beta chains appeared to be HLA-restricted.

The specimen was PBMCs. The gene calls are TRBV27 and TRBJ1-1; D is perhaps TRBD1 (5 bases). The TCR sequence derives from a human donor in good health. CDR3 bases: TGTGCCAGCAGTTGGGGGGGACCGAACACTGAAGCTTTCTTT. This gives the protein CASSWGGPNTEAFF.